This entry concerns a single T cell receptor beta chain. Antigen: not known. TCRdb keeps only in-frame clones here, not all; method: immunoSEQ multiplex PCR. The table includes tens of thousands of clones, 70% to 90% detected once. These data are taken from a study of graft-versus-host responses after intestinal transplantation. For the study at large: For approximately 3 years after anti-thymocyte globulin induction, all recipients took tacrolimus and steroids. The study's findings and limits: Early post-transplant declines in HvG were associated with peak levels of circulating GvH clones. The recipient marrow held GvH clones, and some of them showed up first in ileum or blood.

From germline, CDR1 is SGDLS and CDR2 YYNGEE. The CDR3 loop spans 15 amino acids. V lost 0 bases and J 1 base, leaving 11 bases between the germline ends. Source: unstimulated CD8+ T cells sorted from spleen or lymph node cells, taken before intestinal transplant. The rearrangement uses TRBV9 and TRBJ2-7, with TRBD1 as a possible D gene (7 bases). The clonotype comes from a human donor who received an intestinal transplant. The CDR3: CASSVGAGGSYEQYF. CDR3 nucleotide sequence: TGTGCCAGCAGCGTAGGGGCAGGGGGGTCCTACGAGCAGTACTTC.